This entry features one T cell receptor beta chain sequence. Its antigen is not known. Germline loops: CDR1 MNHEY, CDR2 SMNVEV (reference sequence). V was pared by 5 bases and J by 2 bases, with 4 bases of the junction left unmatched. The CDR3 is 14 amino acids. Some clones are missing from TCRdb's copy, which holds only in-frame ones; the method was immunoSEQ multiplex PCR. Of approximately 100,000 clones listed, roughly 89% are singletons. The sample is drawn from a study of T cell responses to AZD1222 COVID-19 vaccine. Whole-study findings and limits: Epitopes outside B.1.351 and B.1.1.7 mutated regions reportedly drew nearly half of spike TCRs. Spike-wide vaccine-associated CD4 TCRs dominated at 160-218 and 743-854. Once two AZD1222 doses were given, Spike-specific TCR breadth and depth went up.

Sample: peripheral blood, taken on day 0 of AZD1222 vaccination. The rearrangement links TRBV27 to TRBJ1-1, with 8 bases lining up with TRBD1. The sequence came from an adult in good health. CDR3 region: CASSQQGGNTEAFF. The CDR3 DNA reads TGTGCCAGCAGTCAACAGGGGGGAAACACTGAAGCTTTCTTT.